The T cell receptor beta chain under discussion was sequenced for a study of T cells after yellow fever vaccination. The CDR3 extends over 15 amino acids. V shed 3 bases and J 3 bases; nucleotides not matched to a gene: 5. Germline V lookup: CDR1 MNHEY, CDR2 SVGAGI. 5'RACE template switching produced TCR cDNA carrying a universal primer site and UMIs. MiXCR, applied by TCRdb to the 5' RACE reads, yields one record per CDR3 protein. Of some 100,000 distinct CDR3 sequences in the sample, about 8.2% were seen once. This clonotype was observed a handful of times. This chain links TRBV6-5 with TRBJ1-5; 7 nucleotides agree with TRBD1. This receptor was taken from a man in his late teens or twenties who received the YFV17D yellow fever vaccine. Here the sequenced sample was CD8+ T cells not binding an NS4B(214-222) dextramer, sorted from PBMCs, taken roughly 15 days after the first yellow fever vaccination. The chain's CDR3 is CASSYSGQDNQPQHF. The CDR3 region has the DNA TGTGCCAGCAGTTATTCAGGACAGGACAATCAGCCCCAGCATTTT.